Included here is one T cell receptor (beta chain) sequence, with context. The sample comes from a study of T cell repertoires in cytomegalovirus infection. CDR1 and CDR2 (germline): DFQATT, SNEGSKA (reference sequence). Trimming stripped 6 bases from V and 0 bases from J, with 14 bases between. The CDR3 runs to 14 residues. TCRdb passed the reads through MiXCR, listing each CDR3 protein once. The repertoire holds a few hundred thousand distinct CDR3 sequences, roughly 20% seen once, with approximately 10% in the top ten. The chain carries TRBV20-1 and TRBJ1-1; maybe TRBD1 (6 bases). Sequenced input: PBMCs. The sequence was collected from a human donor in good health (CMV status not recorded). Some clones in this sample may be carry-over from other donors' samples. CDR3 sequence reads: CSAEKDSMNTEAFF. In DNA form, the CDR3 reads TGCAGTGCGGAAAAGGACAGTATGAACACTGAAGCTTTCTTT.